The clone carrying this T cell receptor beta chain was counted a single time. Its antigen is still unknown. Only in-frame clones appear in the TCRdb table, and some are missing; sequencing was by immunoSEQ multiplex PCR. The repertoire holds under 110,000 clones, with roughly 87% as singletons. The source of the sample is a study of T cell responses to AZD1222 COVID-19 vaccine. Study results and caveats: Reportedly, close to half of spike-specific TCRs are directed against unmutated variant regions. Two doses of AZD1222 preceded a rise in Spike-specific TCR breadth and depth. Along spike, vaccine-associated CD4 TCRs were found throughout, with dominance at 160-218 and 743-854. Only a handful of AZD1222 recipients, six or seven in all, had baseline seropositivity.

Per the germline V gene, CDR1 is SGHTA and CDR2 is FQGNSA. This CDR3 contains 15 residues. The V end was cut by 3 bases, the J end by 3 bases, with 9 bases between. This sequence joins TRBV7-2 and TRBJ1-6, with D tentatively TRBD1 (5 bases). This material consisted of peripheral blood, taken 28 days after the second AZD1222 dose. This TCR derives from an adult who received the AZD1222 COVID-19 vaccine. CDR3 loop: CASSFVQDYNSPLHF. The DNA for the CDR3 is TGTGCCAGCAGCTTCGTACAGGACTATAATTCACCCCTCCACTTT.